Following are 24 T cell receptor beta chains from one sample sequenced in a study of OX40 agonist ivuxolimab in advanced cancers. TCRdb's table, derived via immunoSEQ multiplex PCR, lists solely in-frame clones and lacks some. Here the sample spans approximately 69,000 clones, 84% being singletons. The source material was CD4+ or CD8+ T cells sorted from blood, sampled in a trial of the OX40 agonist ivuxolimab. These receptors all stem from an adult with an advanced solid tumor such as melanoma, head and neck, liver or kidney cancer.

V usage is TRBV21-1 and J usage is TRBJ2-1; TRBD1, the D gene given by the table, was not confirmed from the DNA. TRBV21-1 is tagged as a pseudogene. This CDR3 has 15 residues. CDR3 in amino acids: CASNEGTGTSNEQFF. CDR3 nucleotide sequence: TGTGCCAGCAATGAAGGGACAGGGACATCCAATGAGCAGTTCTTC.

J is TRBJ1-1 and V is TRBV5-6, with 8 bases lining up with TRBD1. This CDR3 has 15 residues. After removal of 4 bases from V and 1 base from J, the junction contained 6 bases not matched to a gene. Germline assignment: CDR1 SGHDT and CDR2 YYEEEE. In DNA, the CDR3 is TGTGCCAGCAGCCTAGGGACAGGAAAGAACACTGAAGCTTTCTTT. It translates to CASSLGTGKNTEAFF.

This CDR3 reads CASSILAGRFEQFF. CDR3 DNA sequence: TGTGCCAGTAGTATTCTAGCGGGAAGGTTTGAGCAGTTCTTC. The rearrangement uses TRBV19 and TRBJ2-1; 9 bases agree with TRBD2. Germline V gene data show CDR1 as LNHDA and CDR2 as SQIVND (reference sequence). This CDR3 is built from 14 residues. With 3 bases clipped from V and 9 bases from J, the junction kept 6 bases outside the gene matches.

The chain carries TRBV30 and TRBJ1-5; D is perhaps TRBD1 (6 bases). CDR3 size: 14 residues. The V end was cut by 3 bases, the J end by 7 bases, with 16 bases between. Per germline, CDR1 GTSNPN and CDR2 SVGIG (reference sequence). The CDR3 reads CAWSKAGARQPQHF. The CDR3 DNA sequence: TGTGCCTGGAGCAAGGCAGGGGCACGGCAGCCCCAGCATTTT.

The rearrangement links TRBV5-6 to TRBJ2-1; 7 nucleotides align to TRBD1. In germline, CDR1 is SGHDT, CDR2 YYEEEE. After removal of 4 bases from V and 4 bases from J, the junction contained 8 bases not matched to a gene. The CDR3 is made up of 15 amino acids. This chain's CDR3 is CASSRAGTAYNEQFF. The DNA for the CDR3 is TGTGCCAGCAGCCGAGCCGGGACAGCATACAATGAGCAGTTCTTC.

This chain links TRBV6-5 with TRBJ2-7, with D perhaps TRBD1 (5 bases). Germline V CDR1 and CDR2: MNHEY, SVGAGI. The CDR3 is 12 residues long. V was cut by 0 bases and J by 8 bases, with 8 bases left in between. The CDR3 sequence is CASSYSQDKQYF. The CDR3 DNA sequence: TGTGCCAGCAGTTACTCCCAGGACAAGCAGTACTTC.

The gene calls are TRBV27 and TRBJ2-7, with TRBD2 matching over 9 bases. The CDR3 is 16 amino acids. V shed 2 bases, J shed 2 bases, and the junction held 7 bases outside the gene matches. Germline CDR1 is MNHEY and CDR2 is SMNVEV (reference sequence). In nucleotides, the CDR3 is TGTGCCAGCAGTTTAAGCTGGGGCGGGAGGGCCTACGAGCAGTACTTC. It codes for CASSLSWGGRAYEQYF.

The V gene is TRBV30, the J gene TRBJ2-1, with 10 bases fitting TRBD2. The CDR3 runs to 16 residues. V lost 3 bases, J lost 7 bases, and 12 bases stayed unmatched. Germline loops: CDR1 GTSNPN, CDR2 SVGIG (reference sequence). CDR3 bases: TGTGCCTGGAGCTCTGTAGCGGGGGGAGGTTGGAATGAGCAGTTCTTC. This encodes CAWSSVAGGGWNEQFF. The whole variable domain, filled in from reference TRBV30 and TRBJ2-1, reads SQTIHQWPATLVQPVGSPLSLECTVEGTSNPNLYWYRQAAGRGLQLLFYSVGIGQISSEVPQNLSASRPQDRQFILSSKKLLLSDSGFYLCAWSSVAGGGWNEQFFGPGTRLTVL.

The CDR3 is CASSHGQTNTEAFF. The CDR3 DNA follows: TGTGCCAGCAGCCACGGACAGACGAACACTGAAGCTTTCTTT. The chain uses TRBV7-2 and TRBJ1-1; possible D gene TRBD1, 6 bases. Trimming cost V 5 bases and J 1 base, with 11 bases left between them. Germline assignment: CDR1 SGHTA and CDR2 FQGNSA. The CDR3 has 14 amino acids.

The chain carries TRBV5-1 and TRBJ1-2; D is unresolved. Germline-derived CDR1 and CDR2 are SGHRS and YFSETQ. V was pared by 0 bases and J by 1 base, with 10 bases between. The CDR3 runs to 15 residues. CDR3 nucleotide sequence: TGCGCCAGCAGCTTGGGTGACGGGGATAACTATGGCTACACCTTC. This gives the protein CASSLGDGDNYGYTF.

The chain joins TRBV7-2 to TRBJ1-1; 7 bases map to TRBD1. Losses at the gene ends were 5 bases for V and 1 base for J; bases not matched to a gene: 7. CDR3 size: 15 residues. Germline CDR1 and CDR2: SGHTA and FQGNSA. CDR3 sequence reads: CASSLRTGSNTEAFF. CDR3 coding DNA: TGTGCCAGCAGCCTCCGGACAGGTTCGAACACTGAAGCTTTCTTT.

This chain links TRBV11-2 with TRBJ1-4, with D possibly being TRBD1 (5 bases). The CDR3 runs 17 residues. Germline-derived CDR1 and CDR2 are SGHAT and FQNNGV. V lost 1 base to trimming and J lost 3 bases, with 15 bases between them. The CDR3 DNA follows: TGTGCCAGCAGCTTAGGGGACTTCCGGCTGCCTAATGAAAAACTGTTTTTT. Its translation is CASSLGDFRLPNEKLFF.

The rearrangement links TRBV28 to TRBJ1-1; D call uncertain. Germline V CDR1 and CDR2: MDHEN, SYDVKM. The CDR3 contains 13 residues. Trimming stripped 9 bases from V and 3 bases from J, with 14 bases between. CDR3 residues: CASGVGWDTEAFF. The CDR3 DNA reads TGTGCCAGTGGCGTCGGGTGGGACACTGAAGCTTTCTTT.

V is TRBV5-5 and J is TRBJ2-1; TRBD1 matches 11 bases. Germline V lookup: CDR1 SGHKS, CDR2 YYEKEE (reference sequence). The CDR3 is made up of 17 amino acids. The V and J ends lost 3 bases and 7 bases, in that order; junction bases with no gene match: 12. CDR3 DNA: TGTGCCAGCAGCTCATGGTGGGGACAGGGGGAGCGGAATGAGCAGTTCTTC. Its protein is CASSSWWGQGERNEQFF.

This chain connects TRBV7-9 to TRBJ2-3; no reliable D call. This CDR3 has 15 residues. The ends were cut back, 1 base at V and 0 bases at J, with 8 bases in the middle. Germline CDR1 is SEHNR and CDR2 is FQNEAQ (reference sequence). This CDR3 reads CASSLVRPSTDTQYF. CDR3 nucleotides: TGTGCCAGCAGCTTAGTCCGTCCTAGCACAGATACGCAGTATTTT. Looking up the rest from reference TRBV7-9 and TRBJ2-3 gives the full variable domain: DTGVSQNPRHKITKRGQNVTFRCDPISEHNRLYWYRQTLGQGPEFLTYFQNEAQLEKSRLLSDRFSAERPKGSFSTLEIQRTEQGDSAMYLCASSLVRPSTDTQYFGPGTRLTVL.

The rearrangement uses TRBV9 and TRBJ2-1, with D uncertain. From germline, CDR1 is SGDLS and CDR2 YYNGEE. The CDR3 extends over 14 amino acids. Trimming stripped 0 bases from V and 6 bases from J, with 10 bases between. In DNA form, the CDR3 reads TGTGCCAGCAGCGTAGCCAGACAAGCCAATGAGCAGTTCTTC. It codes for CASSVARQANEQFF.

In its sample, this clone was seen once. The rearrangement joins TRBV27 to TRBJ2-7, with 9 bases matching TRBD1. V lost 3 bases to trimming and J lost 5 bases; unmatched junction nucleotides: 5. From germline, CDR1 is MNHEY and CDR2 SMNVEV (reference sequence). The length of the CDR3 is 14 residues. This chain's CDR3 is CASSFHRGPNEQYF. The CDR3 nucleotides are TGTGCCAGCAGTTTTCACAGGGGGCCCAACGAGCAGTACTTC.

This clone has just a few counts. This chain joins TRBV5-6 and TRBJ1-2, with a weak D call TRBD1 (5 bases). The V and J ends lost 5 bases and 4 bases respectively, with 15 bases between them. Germline V CDR1 and CDR2: SGHDT, YYEEEE. The CDR3 runs to 14 residues. CDR3 in amino acids: CASRTGPLSYGYTF. The CDR3 region has the DNA TGTGCCAGCAGAACGGGACCACTGAGCTATGGCTACACCTTC.

The rearrangement uses TRBV30 and TRBJ1-3, with D perhaps TRBD1 (5 bases). Between the trimmed V and J ends, which lost 2 bases and 2 bases, there was a span of 7 bases. Germline V CDR1 and CDR2: GTSNPN, SVGIG (reference sequence). The CDR3 length is 13 residues. CDR3 residues: CAWSRGTGNTIYF. The DNA for the CDR3 is TGTGCCTGGAGTAGGGGCACTGGAAACACCATATATTTT. The full variable domain, completed using reference TRBV30 and TRBJ1-3, is SQTIHQWPATLVQPVGSPLSLECTVEGTSNPNLYWYRQAAGRGLQLLFYSVGIGQISSEVPQNLSASRPQDRQFILSSKKLLLSDSGFYLCAWSRGTGNTIYFGEGSWLTVV.

CDR3 residues: CASSIRTGSSYNEQFF. The DNA of the CDR3 is TGTGCCAGTAGTATAAGGACGGGGAGCTCCTACAATGAGCAGTTCTTC. This chain connects TRBV19 to TRBJ2-1, with D possibly matching TRBD2 (5 bases). The CDR3 is made up of 16 amino acids. Germline V gives CDR1 LNHDA, CDR2 SQIVND (reference sequence). V lost 2 bases, J lost 0 bases, and 11 bases lay in between.

The chain links TRBV27 to TRBJ2-1; D might be TRBD2 (6 bases). Between the trimmed V and J ends, which lost 4 bases and 0 bases, there was a span of 19 bases. Germline-derived CDR1 and CDR2 are MNHEY and SMNVEV (reference sequence). The CDR3 is 18 residues long. The DNA of the CDR3 is TGTGCCAGCAGTTCCCTCAACTTAGCGGTAGGCTCCTACAATGAGCAGTTCTTC. Translating gives CASSSLNLAVGSYNEQFF.

This sequence joins TRBV7-6 and TRBJ2-2; perhaps TRBD2 as D (6 bases). Germline loops: CDR1 SGHVS, CDR2 FNYEAQ. The V and J ends lost 2 bases and 5 bases respectively, with 12 bases between them. This CDR3 is 15 amino acids long. CDR3 protein: CASSLRLVGTGELFF. DNA of the CDR3: TGTGCCAGCAGCTTAAGACTAGTGGGGACCGGGGAGCTGTTTTTT.

The J gene is TRBJ2-6, the V gene TRBV19; D may be TRBD2 (7 bases). CDR1 and CDR2 (germline): LNHDA, SQIVND (reference sequence). CDR3 length equals 19 residues. Trimming shortened V by 5 bases and J by 3 bases, and 23 bases separated the two germline ends. CDR3 sequence (DNA): TGTGCCAGTAGTCTCCCGGACATGCGGGGGCGGTTTGGGGCCAACGTCCTGACTTTC. As protein: CASSLPDMRGRFGANVLTF.

The genes are TRBV5-4 and TRBJ2-3; 7 bases are shared with TRBD2. The CDR3 length is 14 residues. Germline V gene sequence: CDR1 SGHNT, CDR2 YYREEE (reference sequence). Germline trimming cut 2 bases from V and 3 bases from J; bases unmatched to any gene: 3. This CDR3 reads CASSFTAGTDTQYF. CDR3 nucleotides: TGTGCCAGCAGCTTCACAGCGGGAACAGATACGCAGTATTTT.